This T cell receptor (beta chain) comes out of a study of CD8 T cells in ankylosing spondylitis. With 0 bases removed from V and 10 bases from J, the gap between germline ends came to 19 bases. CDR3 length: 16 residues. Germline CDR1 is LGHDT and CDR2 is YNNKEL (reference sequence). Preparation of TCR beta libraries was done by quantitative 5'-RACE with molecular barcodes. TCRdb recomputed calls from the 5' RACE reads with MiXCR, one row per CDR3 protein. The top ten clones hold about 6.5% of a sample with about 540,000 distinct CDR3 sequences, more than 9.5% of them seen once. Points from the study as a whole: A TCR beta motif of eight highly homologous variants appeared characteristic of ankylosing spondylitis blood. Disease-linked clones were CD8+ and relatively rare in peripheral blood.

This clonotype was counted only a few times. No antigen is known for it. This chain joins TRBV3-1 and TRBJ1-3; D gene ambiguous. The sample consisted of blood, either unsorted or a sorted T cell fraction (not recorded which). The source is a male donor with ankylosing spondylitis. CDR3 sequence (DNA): TGTGCCAGCAGCCAAGAAGTCGGGATCTCGACGGGTACCATATATTTT. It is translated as CASSQEVGISTGTIYF.